The rows below give T cell receptor beta chains drawn from one sample of a study of cytomegalovirus exposure and HLA in healthy donors. TCRdb's copy holds only in-frame clones and misses some; the assay was immunoSEQ multiplex PCR. The data contain tens of thousands of clones, about four fifths of them singletons. Input material: PBMCs. The receptors originated from a woman aged 25 to 39 in good health and CMV-seronegative. The CDR3 runs from the conserved cysteine through the conserved F or W.

j_gene,v_gene,CDR3aa
-,TRBV27,CASSLLGDRDSRSYEQYF
TRBJ2-5,TRBV4-3,CASSQGWTGWRETQYF
TRBJ1-3,TRBV4-2,CASSQDLGQSSGNTIYF
TRBJ2-7,TRBV28,CASTSGQGSYEQYF
TRBJ2-6,TRBV6-4,CASSDYGSGANVLTF
TRBJ1-5,TRBV30,CAWSFGGINQPQHF
TRBJ2-7,TRBV5-1,CASSLEGQGNEQYF
TRBJ2-1,TRBV6-6,CASSYTDEGAHNEQFF
TRBJ1-1,TRBV5-1,CASSDQDPTTEAFF
TRBJ1-1,TRBV19,CASSPGLRGTEAFF
TRBJ1-1,TRBV19,CASSTGRQGGNTEAFF
TRBJ2-3,TRBV5-1,CASSSLDRFAYTQYF
TRBJ1-5,TRBV5-1,CASSLGTAQDNQPQHF
TRBJ2-3,TRBV15,CATSRDLGQSTDTQYF
TRBJ2-7,TRBV5-6,CASSYPGMKFEYEQYF
TRBJ1-2,TRBV28,CASSLLVRTGIPTDGYTF
TRBJ2-5,TRBV5-1,CASSLVGSGRQETQYF
TRBJ2-1,TRBV6-1,CASSEAGSYEQFF
TRBJ2-1,TRBV11-3,CASSLAAYNEQFF
TRBJ2-1,TRBV5-1,CASSSIAGAPNEQFF
TRBJ2-7,TRBV27,CASSLSPNSYEQYF
TRBJ2-1,TRBV5-1,CASSLARSNEQFF